Sequencing of this T cell receptor beta chain was carried out in a study of regulatory T cells in long-lasting Graves disease. Broader study findings: Only peripheral blood was studied, not thyroid tissue. Persistent cases favored TRBV28, TRBJ1-2 and TRBJ2-5. For persistent Graves' patients, TCR diversity was lower than for newly diagnosed ones.

The ends were cut back, 7 bases at V and 4 bases at J, with 5 bases in the middle. This CDR3 has 11 amino acids. Comment on this clonotype: Its antigen is unidentified.

Time point specified: persistent/refractory GD, antithyroid drugs over 5 years with positive TRAb. PBMC RNA served as the TCR library source. By American Thyroid Association guidelines, Graves' disease was diagnosed in the cohort. CDR3-region Arm-PCR and iRepertoire HTBI primers produced the TCR beta libraries. TCRdb re-called the multiplex PCR reads through MiXCR, storing one row per CDR3 protein. The data contain about 340,000 distinct CDR3 sequences, 15% to 20% of them seen just once; the ten biggest clones take up 29%. This TCR came from a female donor with Graves disease. The sequences come from peripheral blood mononuclear cells (PBMCs), collected when the disease was refractory, from a patient treated with antithyroid drugs. The chain combines TRBV12-3 or TRBV12-4 with TRBJ2-1; D not resolved. CDR3 in amino acids: CASTLYNEQFF. The CDR3 DNA reads as TGTGCCAGCACTCTTTACAATGAGCAGTTCTTC.